The present entry profiles one T cell receptor (beta chain) with its context. Germline values: CDR1 GTSNPN, CDR2 SVGIG (reference sequence). Trimming removed 3 bases at V and 0 bases at J, with 12 bases between. CDR3 length: 15 amino acids. cDNA reverse transcribed from extracted RNA served as the sequencing template. Profiled with immunoSEQ multiplex PCR; TCRdb holds only in-frame clones, not every one. Of 200,000 to 250,000 clones in the sample, around two thirds were seen once. The sample belongs to a study of CD8+ T cells in alopecia areata. The sequence was obtained from a human donor with alopecia areata. Sequences were derived from CD4+ T cells sorted from blood, sampled at week 0. The chain combines TRBV30 with TRBJ1-5; TRBD1 is a possible D gene (5 bases). CDR3 sequence: CAWRAAGGSNQPQHF. CDR3 nucleotide sequence: TGTGCCTGGAGGGCAGCGGGGGGTAGCAATCAGCCCCAGCATTTT.